The rows below give T cell receptor beta chains drawn from one sample of a study of T cell responses to AZD1222 COVID-19 vaccine. Profiling relied on immunoSEQ multiplex PCR, and the TCRdb table lists in-frame clones only, not all of them. The table shows about 160,000 clones, with approximately 90% occurring only once. The material was peripheral blood, obtained on day 0 of MenACWY control vaccination. These receptors were taken from an adult in good health. CDR3s include the opening cysteine and the closing phenylalanine or tryptophan. Each record gives: J gene, V gene, D gene, clone size, CDR3 protein, CDR3 DNA. D genes are given only for firm matches. Size is stated for part of the rows, as once, few or many counts, or as a class when the clone is expanded.

>TRBJ1-1|TRBV19|TRBD1|once
CASSTTGASPNTEAFF
TGTGCCAGTAGTACGACAGGGGCGTCACCAAACACTGAAGCTTTCTTT
>TRBJ1-3|TRBV6-2/TRBV6-3|-|-
CASSYRGGGGSGNTIYF
TGTGCCAGCAGTTACCGGGGAGGCGGCGGATCTGGAAACACCATATATTTT
>TRBJ1-1|TRBV6-4|-|-
CASTPEAGILNTEAFF
TGTGCCAGCACCCCAGAGGCGGGGATCCTGAACACTGAAGCTTTCTTT
>TRBJ1-2|TRBV5-1|-|-
CASRPERGDYGYTF
TGCGCCAGCAGGCCCGAAAGAGGGGACTATGGCTACACCTTC
>TRBJ1-4|TRBV19|-|-
CASSGLRPSTNEKLFF
TGTGCCAGTAGCGGCCTTCGCCCCTCAACTAATGAAAAACTGTTTTTT
>TRBJ2-1|TRBV5-8|-|-
CASRSLVDFNNEQFF
TGTGCCAGCCGCAGCTTGGTTGATTTCAACAATGAGCAGTTCTTC
>TRBJ1-4|TRBV19|-|-
CASSMTDNEKLFF
TGTGCCAGTAGTATGACAGATAATGAAAAACTGTTTTTT
>TRBJ2-3|TRBV5-6|-|-
CASSPLIDTDTQYF
TGTGCCAGCAGCCCTCTTATCGACACAGATACGCAGTATTTT
>TRBJ1-5|TRBV7-2|TRBD1|-
CASSQDRGQNQPQHF
TGTGCCAGCAGCCAGGACAGGGGGCAAAATCAGCCCCAGCATTTT
>TRBJ1-1|TRBV27|-|-
CASSTFGSRAFF
TGTGCCAGCAGTACCTTTGGGTCAAGAGCTTTCTTT
>TRBJ2-1|TRBV7-9|-|-
CASSFTATGTYNEQFF
TGTGCCAGCAGCTTCACCGCGACCGGGACTTACAATGAGCAGTTCTTC
>TRBJ2-7|TRBV24-1|-|-
CATSDSAYAGEQYF
TGTGCCACCAGTGATTCTGCCTACGCAGGCGAGCAGTACTTC
>TRBJ2-7|TRBV21-1|-|-
CASSKVTSGAGEQYF
TGTGCCAGCAGCAAAGTGACTAGCGGGGCGGGCGAGCAGTACTTC
>TRBJ1-2|TRBV11-3|-|-
CASSFDGGSNYGYTF
TGTGCCAGCAGCTTTGACGGGGGTTCTAACTATGGCTACACCTTC
>TRBJ1-1|TRBV7-6|-|once
CASTAGGITEAFF
TGTGCCAGCACCGCGGGTGGTATCACTGAAGCTTTCTTT
>TRBJ2-1|TRBV30|TRBD2|-
CAGYSGSGLAFF
TGTGCCGGTTATAGCGGGAGCGGCCTAGCTTTCTTC
>TRBJ2-5|TRBV6-2/TRBV6-3|TRBD1|once
CASSHGRLGQGAGETQYF
TGTGCCAGCAGCCACGGTCGTTTAGGACAGGGGGCTGGAGAGACCCAGTACTTC
>TRBJ2-6|TRBV21-1|-|-
CAYSRGRTPSGANVLTF
TGTGCTTATTCCCGGGGGCGTACCCCATCTGGGGCCAACGTCCTGACTTTC
>TRBJ2-5|TRBV28|-|-
CASRMTEGETQYF
TGTGCCAGCAGGATGACAGAGGGCGAGACCCAGTACTTC
>TRBJ2-7|TRBV27|TRBD2|once
CASSLGTSGRGEQYF
TGTGCCAGCAGTTTAGGGACTAGCGGGAGGGGAGAGCAGTACTTC
>TRBJ1-5|TRBV6-5|-|-
CASSPTGGSNQPQHF
TGTGCCAGCAGTCCCACAGGCGGGAGCAATCAGCCCCAGCATTTT
>TRBJ1-2|TRBV16|TRBD1|-
CASSQTADRERDGYTF
TGTGCCAGCAGCCAAACCGCGGACAGGGAGCGGGATGGCTACACCTTC
>TRBJ1-1|TRBV7-9|-|-
CASSLARAGWNTEAFF
TGTGCCAGCAGCTTAGCCAGGGCGGGATGGAACACTGAAGCTTTCTTT
>TRBJ1-6|TRBV18|-|-
CASSPEQGRNSPLHF
TGTGCCAGCTCACCCGAACAGGGAAGGAATTCACCCCTCCACTTT
>TRBJ2-3|TRBV19|-|-
CASSVGPSDTQYF
TGTGCCAGTAGTGTCGGACCGTCAGATACGCAGTATTTT
>TRBJ1-1|TRBV5-1|-|-
CASQGSLSRTTEAFF
TGCGCCAGCCAGGGCAGCTTGAGCAGAACCACTGAAGCTTTCTTT
>TRBJ2-5|TRBV29-1|TRBD2|-
CSVGLAGSAQYF
TGCAGCGTTGGCCTAGCGGGAAGTGCCCAGTACTTC
>TRBJ1-6|TRBV30|TRBD1|-
CAWSVRDRDNSPLHF
TGTGCCTGGAGTGTACGGGACAGGGATAATTCACCCCTCCACTTT
>TRBJ2-6|TRBV9|-|-
CASSVVGGWSSGANVLTF
TGTGCCAGCAGCGTAGTCGGGGGATGGTCCTCTGGGGCCAACGTCCTGACTTTC
>TRBJ1-2|TRBV5-1|-|-
CASSLGTAGSGYTF
TGCGCCAGCAGCTTGGGGACGGCGGGTTCTGGCTACACCTTC
>TRBJ2-1|TRBV7-9|-|-
CASSPTPTTYNEQFF
TGTGCCAGCAGCCCGACGCCTACCACCTACAATGAGCAGTTCTTC
>TRBJ1-1|TRBV28|-|-
CASSQGAFLGAFF
TGTGCCAGCAGCCAGGGAGCCTTCCTGGGAGCTTTCTTT
>TRBJ1-6|TRBV30|TRBD1|-
CAWSGEDRRGRHNSPLHF
TGTGCCTGGAGTGGAGAGGACCGCAGGGGGCGTCACAATTCACCCCTCCACTTT
>TRBJ1-5|TRBV9|TRBD1|once
CASSAHRGSQPQHF
TGTGCCAGCAGCGCTCACAGGGGGAGTCAGCCCCAGCATTTT
>TRBJ1-5|TRBV19|-|-
CASSIQRDQPQHF
TGTGCCAGTAGTATCCAACGGGATCAGCCCCAGCATTTT
>TRBJ2-1|TRBV11-2|-|-
CASSLDQDYVNEQFF
TGTGCCAGCAGCTTAGATCAGGACTATGTGAATGAGCAGTTCTTC
>TRBJ2-2|TRBV2|-|-
CASSDPSRADTGELFF
TGTGCCAGCAGTGACCCCAGCAGGGCTGACACCGGGGAGCTGTTTTTT